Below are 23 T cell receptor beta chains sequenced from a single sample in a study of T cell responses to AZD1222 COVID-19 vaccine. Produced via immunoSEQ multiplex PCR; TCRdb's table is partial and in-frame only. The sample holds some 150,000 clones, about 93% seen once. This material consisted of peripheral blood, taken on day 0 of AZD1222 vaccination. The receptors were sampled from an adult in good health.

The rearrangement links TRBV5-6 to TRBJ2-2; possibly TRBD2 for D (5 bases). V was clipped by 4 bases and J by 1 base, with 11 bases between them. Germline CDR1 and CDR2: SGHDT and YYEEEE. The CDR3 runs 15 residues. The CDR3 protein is CASSPLAGNTGELFF. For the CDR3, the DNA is TGTGCCAGCAGCCCCCTAGCAGGGAACACCGGGGAGCTGTTTTTT.

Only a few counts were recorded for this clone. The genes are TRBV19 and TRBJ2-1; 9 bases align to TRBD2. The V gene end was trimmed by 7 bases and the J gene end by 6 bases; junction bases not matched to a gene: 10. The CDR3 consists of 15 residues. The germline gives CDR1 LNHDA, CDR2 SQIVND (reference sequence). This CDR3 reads CASTLGRGGVNEQFF. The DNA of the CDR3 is TGTGCCAGTACCCTGGGGCGGGGGGGAGTCAATGAGCAGTTCTTC.

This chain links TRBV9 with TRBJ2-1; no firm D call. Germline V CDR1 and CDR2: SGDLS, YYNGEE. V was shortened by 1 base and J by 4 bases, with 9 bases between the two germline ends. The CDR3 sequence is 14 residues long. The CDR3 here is CASSVRSQYNEQFF. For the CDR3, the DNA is TGTGCCAGCAGCGTACGTAGTCAGTACAATGAGCAGTTCTTC.

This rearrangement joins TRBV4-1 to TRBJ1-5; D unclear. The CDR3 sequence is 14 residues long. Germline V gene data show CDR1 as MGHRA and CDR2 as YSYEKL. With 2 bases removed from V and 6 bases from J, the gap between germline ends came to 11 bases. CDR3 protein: CASSQRVDIQPQHF. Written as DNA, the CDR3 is TGCGCCAGCAGCCAAAGAGTAGACATTCAGCCCCAGCATTTT.

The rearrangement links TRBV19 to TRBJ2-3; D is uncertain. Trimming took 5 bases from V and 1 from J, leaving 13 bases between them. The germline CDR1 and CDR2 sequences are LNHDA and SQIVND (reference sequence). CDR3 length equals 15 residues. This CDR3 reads CASSADFPRTDTQYF. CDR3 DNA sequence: TGTGCCAGTAGTGCAGACTTCCCCCGCACAGATACGCAGTATTTT. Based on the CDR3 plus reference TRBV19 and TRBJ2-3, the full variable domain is DGGITQSPKYLFRKEGQNVTLSCEQNLNHDAMYWYRQDPGQGLRLIYYSQIVNDFQKGDIAEGYSVSREKKESFPLTVTSAQKNPTAFYLCASSADFPRTDTQYFGPGTRLTVL.

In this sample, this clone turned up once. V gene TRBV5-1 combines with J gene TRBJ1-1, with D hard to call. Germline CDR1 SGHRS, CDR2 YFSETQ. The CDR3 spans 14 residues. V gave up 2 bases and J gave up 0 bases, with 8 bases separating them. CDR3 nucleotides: TGCGCCAGCAGCTTTGGCAGATTGAACACTGAAGCTTTCTTT. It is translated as CASSFGRLNTEAFF.

The CDR3 loop is CAWETGGSVGYTF. The CDR3 region has the DNA TGTGCCTGGGAGACAGGGGGGTCGGTTGGCTACACCTTC. This chain connects TRBV30 to TRBJ1-2, with 9 positions matching TRBD1. CDR1 and CDR2 from the germline V gene are GTSNPN and SVGIG (reference sequence). The CDR3 spans 13 residues. Losses at the gene ends were 5 bases for V and 7 bases for J; bases not matched to a gene: 8.

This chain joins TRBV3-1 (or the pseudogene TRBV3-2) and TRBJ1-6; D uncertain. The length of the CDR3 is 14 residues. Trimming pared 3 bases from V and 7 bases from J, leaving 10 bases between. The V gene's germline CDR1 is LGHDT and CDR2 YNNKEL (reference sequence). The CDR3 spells CASSHPGRNSPLHF. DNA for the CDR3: TGTGCCAGCAGCCACCCCGGGAGGAATTCACCCCTCCACTTT.

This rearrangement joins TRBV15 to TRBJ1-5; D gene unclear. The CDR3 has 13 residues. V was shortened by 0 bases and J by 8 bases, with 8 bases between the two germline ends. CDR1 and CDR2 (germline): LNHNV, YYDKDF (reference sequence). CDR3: CATSRDPDKPQHF. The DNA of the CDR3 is TGTGCCACCAGCAGAGACCCTGACAAGCCCCAGCATTTT.

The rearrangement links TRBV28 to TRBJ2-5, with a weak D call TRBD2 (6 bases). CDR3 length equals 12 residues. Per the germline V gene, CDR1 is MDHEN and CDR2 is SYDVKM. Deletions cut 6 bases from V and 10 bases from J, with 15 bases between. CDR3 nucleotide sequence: TGTGCCAGCAGCTGGGTACGGGGGAGCCAGTACTTC. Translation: CASSWVRGSQYF. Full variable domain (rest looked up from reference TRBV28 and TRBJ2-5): DVKVTQSSRYLVKRTGEKVFLECVQDMDHENMFWYRQDPGLGLRLIYFSYDVKMKEKGDIPEGYSVSREKKERFSLILESASTNQTSMYLCASSWVRGSQYFGPGTRLLVL.

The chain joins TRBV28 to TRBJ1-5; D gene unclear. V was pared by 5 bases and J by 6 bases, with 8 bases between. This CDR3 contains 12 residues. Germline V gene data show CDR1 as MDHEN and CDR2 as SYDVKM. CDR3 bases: TGTGCCAGCAGTCATCCCCTTCAGCCCCAGCATTTT. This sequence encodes CASSHPLQPQHF. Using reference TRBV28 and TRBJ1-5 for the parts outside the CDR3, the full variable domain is DVKVTQSSRYLVKRTGEKVFLECVQDMDHENMFWYRQDPGLGLRLIYFSYDVKMKEKGDIPEGYSVSREKKERFSLILESASTNQTSMYLCASSHPLQPQHFGDGTRLSIL.

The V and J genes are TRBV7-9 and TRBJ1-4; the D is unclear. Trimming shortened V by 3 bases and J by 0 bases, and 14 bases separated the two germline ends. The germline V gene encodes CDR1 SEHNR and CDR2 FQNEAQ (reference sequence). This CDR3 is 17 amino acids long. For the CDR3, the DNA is TGTGCCAGCAGCTTTGCCGACCCGGCTGCAACTAATGAAAAACTGTTTTTT. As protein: CASSFADPAATNEKLFF.

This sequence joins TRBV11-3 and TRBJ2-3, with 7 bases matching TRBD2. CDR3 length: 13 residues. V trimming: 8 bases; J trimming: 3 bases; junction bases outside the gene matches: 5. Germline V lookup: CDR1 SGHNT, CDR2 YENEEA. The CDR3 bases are TGTGCCAGCCAGGGAGGGCTTACAGATACGCAGTATTTT. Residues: CASQGGLTDTQYF.

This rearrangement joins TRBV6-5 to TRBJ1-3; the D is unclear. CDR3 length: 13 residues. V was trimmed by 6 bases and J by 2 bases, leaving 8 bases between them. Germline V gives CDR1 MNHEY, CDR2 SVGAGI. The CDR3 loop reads CASSSPAGNTIYF. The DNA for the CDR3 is TGTGCCAGCAGCTCACCGGCTGGAAACACCATATATTTT.

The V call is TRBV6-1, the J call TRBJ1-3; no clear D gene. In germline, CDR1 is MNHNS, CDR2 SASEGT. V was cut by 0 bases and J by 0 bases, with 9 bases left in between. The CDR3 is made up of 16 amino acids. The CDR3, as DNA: TGTGCCAGCAGTGAAGCGGGCAGAACCTCTGGAAACACCATATATTTT. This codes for CASSEAGRTSGNTIYF.

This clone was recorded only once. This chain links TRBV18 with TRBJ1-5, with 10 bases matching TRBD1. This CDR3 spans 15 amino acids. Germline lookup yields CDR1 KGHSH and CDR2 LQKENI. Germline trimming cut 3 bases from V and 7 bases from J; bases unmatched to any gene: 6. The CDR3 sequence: CASSPDRGLWQPQHF. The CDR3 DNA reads TGTGCCAGCTCACCCGACAGGGGGCTCTGGCAGCCCCAGCATTTT.

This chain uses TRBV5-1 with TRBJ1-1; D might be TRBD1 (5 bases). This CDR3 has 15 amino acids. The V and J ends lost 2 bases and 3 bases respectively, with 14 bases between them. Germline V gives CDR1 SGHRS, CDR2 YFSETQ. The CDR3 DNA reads TGCGCCAGCAGCTTCATCGGGGCACGGGACACTGAAGCTTTCTTT. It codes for CASSFIGARDTEAFF.

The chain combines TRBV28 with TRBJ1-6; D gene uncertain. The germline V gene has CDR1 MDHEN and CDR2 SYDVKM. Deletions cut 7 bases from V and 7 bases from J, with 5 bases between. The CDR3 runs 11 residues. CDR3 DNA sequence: TGTGCCAGCAACGGGAATTCACCCCTCCACTTT. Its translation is CASNGNSPLHF.

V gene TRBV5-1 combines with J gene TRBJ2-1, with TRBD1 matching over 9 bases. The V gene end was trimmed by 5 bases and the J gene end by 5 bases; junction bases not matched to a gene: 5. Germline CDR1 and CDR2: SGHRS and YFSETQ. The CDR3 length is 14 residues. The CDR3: CASSAQGADNEQFF. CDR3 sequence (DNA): TGCGCCAGCAGTGCACAGGGGGCCGACAATGAGCAGTTCTTC.

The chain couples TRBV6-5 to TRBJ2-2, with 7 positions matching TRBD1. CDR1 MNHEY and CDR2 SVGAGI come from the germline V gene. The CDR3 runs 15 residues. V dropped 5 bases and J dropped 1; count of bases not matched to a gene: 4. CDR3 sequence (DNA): TGTGCCAGCAGTCCGCGGACAGGGAACACCGGGGAGCTGTTTTTT. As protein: CASSPRTGNTGELFF.

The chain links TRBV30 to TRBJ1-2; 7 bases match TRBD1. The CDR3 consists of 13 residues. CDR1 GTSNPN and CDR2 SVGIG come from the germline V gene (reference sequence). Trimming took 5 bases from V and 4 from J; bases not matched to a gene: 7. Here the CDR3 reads CAWGQDGPYGYTF. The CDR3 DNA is TGTGCCTGGGGACAGGATGGGCCCTATGGCTACACCTTC. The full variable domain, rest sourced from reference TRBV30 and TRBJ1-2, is SQTIHQWPATLVQPVGSPLSLECTVEGTSNPNLYWYRQAAGRGLQLLFYSVGIGQISSEVPQNLSASRPQDRQFILSSKKLLLSDSGFYLCAWGQDGPYGYTFGSGTRLTVV.

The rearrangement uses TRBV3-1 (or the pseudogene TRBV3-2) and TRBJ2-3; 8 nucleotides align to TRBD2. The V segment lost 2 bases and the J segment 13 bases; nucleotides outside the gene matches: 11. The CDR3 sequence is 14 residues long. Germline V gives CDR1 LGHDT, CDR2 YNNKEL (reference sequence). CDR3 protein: CASSQPAASGRKYF. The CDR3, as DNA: TGTGCCAGCAGCCAACCCGCGGCTAGCGGGCGTAAGTATTTT.

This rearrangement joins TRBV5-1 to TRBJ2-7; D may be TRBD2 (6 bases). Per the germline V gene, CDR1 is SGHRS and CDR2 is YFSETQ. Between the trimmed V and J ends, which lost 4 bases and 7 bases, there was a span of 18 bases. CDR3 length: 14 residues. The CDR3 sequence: CASSPGLHSREQYF. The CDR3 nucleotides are TGCGCCAGCAGCCCGGGACTTCACTCGCGGGAGCAGTACTTC. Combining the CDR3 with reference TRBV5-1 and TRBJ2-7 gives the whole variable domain KAGVTQTPRYLIKTRGQQVTLSCSPISGHRSVSWYQQTPGQGLQFLFEYFSETQRNKGNFPGRFSGRQFSNSRSEMNVSTLELGDSALYLCASSPGLHSREQYFGPGTRLTVT.